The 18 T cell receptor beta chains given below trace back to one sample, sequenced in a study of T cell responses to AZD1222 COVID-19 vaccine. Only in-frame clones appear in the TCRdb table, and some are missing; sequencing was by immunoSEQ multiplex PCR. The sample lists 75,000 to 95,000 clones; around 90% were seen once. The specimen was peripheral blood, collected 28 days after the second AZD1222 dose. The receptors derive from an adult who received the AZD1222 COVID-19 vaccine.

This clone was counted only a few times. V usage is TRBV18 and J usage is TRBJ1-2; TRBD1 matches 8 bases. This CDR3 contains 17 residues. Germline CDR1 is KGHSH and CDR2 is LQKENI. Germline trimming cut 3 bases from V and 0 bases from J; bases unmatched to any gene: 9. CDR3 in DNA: TGTGCCAGCTCACCCTTGACAGGGGCTATCACTAACTATGGCTACACCTTC. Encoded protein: CASSPLTGAITNYGYTF. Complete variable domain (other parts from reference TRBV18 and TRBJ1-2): NAGVMQNPRHLVRRRGQEARLRCSPMKGHSHVYWYRQLPEEGLKFMVYLQKENIIDESGMPKERFSAEFPKEGPSILRIQQVVRGDSAAYFCASSPLTGAITNYGYTFGSGTRLTVV.

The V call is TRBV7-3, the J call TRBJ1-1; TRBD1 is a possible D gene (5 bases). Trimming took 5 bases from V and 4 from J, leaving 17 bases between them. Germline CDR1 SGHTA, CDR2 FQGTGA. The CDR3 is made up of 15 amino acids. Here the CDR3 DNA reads TGTGCCAGCAGCCCTGCGGGGACTCCTGGCACTGAAGCTTTCTTT. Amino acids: CASSPAGTPGTEAFF.

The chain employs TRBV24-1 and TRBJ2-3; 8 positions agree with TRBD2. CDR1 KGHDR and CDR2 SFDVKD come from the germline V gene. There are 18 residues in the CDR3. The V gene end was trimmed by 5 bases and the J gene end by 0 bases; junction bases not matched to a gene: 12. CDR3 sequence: CATSGTKVAGKSTDTQYF. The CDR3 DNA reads TGTGCCACCAGTGGAACCAAGGTAGCGGGGAAGAGCACAGATACGCAGTATTTT.

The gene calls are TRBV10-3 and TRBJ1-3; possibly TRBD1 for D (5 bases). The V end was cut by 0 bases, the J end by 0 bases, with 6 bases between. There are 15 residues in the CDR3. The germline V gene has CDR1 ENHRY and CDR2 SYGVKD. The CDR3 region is CAISESRGSGNTIYF. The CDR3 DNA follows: TGTGCCATCAGTGAGTCGAGGGGCTCTGGAAACACCATATATTTT.

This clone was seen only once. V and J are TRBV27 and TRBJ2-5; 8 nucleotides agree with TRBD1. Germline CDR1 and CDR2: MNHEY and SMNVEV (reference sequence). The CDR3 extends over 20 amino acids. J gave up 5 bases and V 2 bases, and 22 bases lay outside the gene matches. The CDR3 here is CASSLQLPPWTGPTRETQYF. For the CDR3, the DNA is TGTGCCAGCAGTTTACAACTGCCCCCCTGGACAGGGCCTACTCGCGAGACCCAGTACTTC.

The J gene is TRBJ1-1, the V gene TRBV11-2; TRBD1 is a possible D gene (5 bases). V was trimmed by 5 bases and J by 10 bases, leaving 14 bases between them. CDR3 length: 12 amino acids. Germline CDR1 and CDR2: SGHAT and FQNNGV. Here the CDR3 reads CASSPTGVAAFF. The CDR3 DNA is TGTGCCAGCAGCCCTACGGGGGTAGCAGCTTTCTTT. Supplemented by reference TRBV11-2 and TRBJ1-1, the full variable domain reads EAGVAQSPRYKIIEKRQSVAFWCNPISGHATLYWYQQILGQGPKLLIQFQNNGVVDDSQLPKDRFSAERLKGVDSTLKIQPAKLEDSAVYLCASSPTGVAAFFGQGTRLTVV.

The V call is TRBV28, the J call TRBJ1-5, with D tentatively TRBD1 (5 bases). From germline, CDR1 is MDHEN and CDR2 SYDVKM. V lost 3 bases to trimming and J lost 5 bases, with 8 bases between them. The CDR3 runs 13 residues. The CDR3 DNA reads TGTGCCAGCAGTTTGGTGGGGCATCAGCCCCAGCATTTT. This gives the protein CASSLVGHQPQHF.

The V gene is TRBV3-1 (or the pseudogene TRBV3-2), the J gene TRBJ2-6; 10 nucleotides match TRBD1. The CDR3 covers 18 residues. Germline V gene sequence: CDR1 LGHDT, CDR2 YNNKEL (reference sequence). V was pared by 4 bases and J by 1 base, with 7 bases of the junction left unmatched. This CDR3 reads CASSRGRTGGSGANVLTF. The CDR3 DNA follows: TGTGCCAGCAGCCGCGGGAGGACAGGGGGTTCTGGGGCCAACGTCCTGACTTTC.

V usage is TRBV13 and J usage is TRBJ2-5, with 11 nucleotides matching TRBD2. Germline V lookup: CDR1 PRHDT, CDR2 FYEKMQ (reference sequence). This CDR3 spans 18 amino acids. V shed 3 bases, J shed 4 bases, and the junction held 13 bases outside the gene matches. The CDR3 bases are TGTGCCAGCAGCTTGGGGTCGACTAGCGGGGTTTCAGGAGAGACCCAGTACTTC. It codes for CASSLGSTSGVSGETQYF.

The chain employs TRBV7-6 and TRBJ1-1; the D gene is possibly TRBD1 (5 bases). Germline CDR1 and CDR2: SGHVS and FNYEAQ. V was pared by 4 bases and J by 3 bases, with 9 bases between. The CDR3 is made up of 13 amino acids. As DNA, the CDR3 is TGTGCCAGCAGCTCGGGGGATTACACTGAAGCTTTCTTT. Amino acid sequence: CASSSGDYTEAFF. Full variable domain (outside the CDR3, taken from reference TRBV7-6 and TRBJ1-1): GAGVSQSPRYKVTKRGQDVALRCDPISGHVSLYWYRQALGQGPEFLTYFNYEAQQDKSGLPNDRFSAERPEGSISTLTIQRTEQRDSAMYRCASSSGDYTEAFFGQGTRLTVV.

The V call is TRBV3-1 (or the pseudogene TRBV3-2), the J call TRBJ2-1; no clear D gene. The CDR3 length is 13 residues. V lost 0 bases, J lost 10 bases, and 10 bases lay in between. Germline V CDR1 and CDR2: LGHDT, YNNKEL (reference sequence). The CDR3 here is CASSQEARREQFF. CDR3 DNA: TGTGCCAGCAGCCAAGAAGCCCGGCGAGAGCAGTTCTTC.

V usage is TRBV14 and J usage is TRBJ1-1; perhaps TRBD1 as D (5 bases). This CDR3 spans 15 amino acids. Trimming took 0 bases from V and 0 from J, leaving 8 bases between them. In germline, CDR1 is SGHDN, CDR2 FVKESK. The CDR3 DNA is TGTGCCAGCAGCCAAGAAAGGGGCATGAACACTGAAGCTTTCTTT. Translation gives CASSQERGMNTEAFF.

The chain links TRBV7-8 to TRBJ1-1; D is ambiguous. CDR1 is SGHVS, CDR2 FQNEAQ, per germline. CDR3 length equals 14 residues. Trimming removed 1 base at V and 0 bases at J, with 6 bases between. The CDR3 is CASSLGTLNTEAFF. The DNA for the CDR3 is TGTGCCAGCAGCTTAGGGACCCTGAACACTGAAGCTTTCTTT.

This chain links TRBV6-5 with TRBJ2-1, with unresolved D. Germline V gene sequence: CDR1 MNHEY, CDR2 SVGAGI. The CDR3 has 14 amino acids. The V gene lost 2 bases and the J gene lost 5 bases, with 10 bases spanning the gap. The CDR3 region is CASSYGGRHNEQFF. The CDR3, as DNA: TGTGCCAGCAGTTACGGCGGCCGTCACAATGAGCAGTTCTTC.

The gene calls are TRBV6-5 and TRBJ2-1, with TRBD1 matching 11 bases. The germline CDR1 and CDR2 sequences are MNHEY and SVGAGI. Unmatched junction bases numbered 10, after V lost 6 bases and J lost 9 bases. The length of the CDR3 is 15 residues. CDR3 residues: CASSYGTGGSGEQFF. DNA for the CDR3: TGTGCCAGCAGCTACGGGACAGGGGGTTCCGGTGAGCAGTTCTTC.

The CDR3 DNA follows: TGTGCCAGCAGTGAAGCGCTTTTGAGGGGGCGGCGTACTGAAGCTTTCTTT. Protein sequence: CASSEALLRGRRTEAFF. The V gene is TRBV2, the J gene TRBJ1-1; TRBD1 agrees at 7 bases. V was clipped by 0 bases and J by 5 bases; unmatched bases: 12. The CDR3 is 17 amino acids. Germline CDR1 and CDR2: SNHLY and FYNNEI. The full variable domain, its missing parts supplied by reference TRBV2 and TRBJ1-1, is EPEVTQTPSHQVTQMGQEVILRCVPISNHLYFYWYRQILGQKVEFLVSFYNNEISEKSEIFDDQFSVERPDGSNFTLKIRSTKLEDSAMYFCASSEALLRGRRTEAFFGQGTRLTVV.

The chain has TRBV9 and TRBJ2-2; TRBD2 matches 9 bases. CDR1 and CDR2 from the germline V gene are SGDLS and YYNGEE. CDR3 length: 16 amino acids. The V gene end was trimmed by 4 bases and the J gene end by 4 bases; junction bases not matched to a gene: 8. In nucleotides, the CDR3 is TGTGCCAGCAGCCCGATGGGACTAGCTGGCACCGGGGAGCTGTTTTTT. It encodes CASSPMGLAGTGELFF.

The CDR3 protein is CASSLLLDSTDTQYF. CDR3 coding DNA: TGTGCCAGCAGCTTGCTGCTGGACAGCACAGATACGCAGTATTTT. This chain connects TRBV5-4 to TRBJ2-3; D remains ambiguous. CDR1 is SGHNT, CDR2 YYREEE, per germline (reference sequence). CDR3 size: 15 residues. V was shortened by 1 base and J by 0 bases, with 9 bases between the two germline ends. The variable domain in full, with the rest retrieved from reference TRBV5-4 and TRBJ2-3, is ETGVTQSPTHLIKTRGQQVTLRCSSQSGHNTVSWYQQALGQGPQFIFQYYREEENGRGNFPPRFSGLQFPNYSSELNVNALELDDSALYLCASSLLLDSTDTQYFGPGTRLTVL.